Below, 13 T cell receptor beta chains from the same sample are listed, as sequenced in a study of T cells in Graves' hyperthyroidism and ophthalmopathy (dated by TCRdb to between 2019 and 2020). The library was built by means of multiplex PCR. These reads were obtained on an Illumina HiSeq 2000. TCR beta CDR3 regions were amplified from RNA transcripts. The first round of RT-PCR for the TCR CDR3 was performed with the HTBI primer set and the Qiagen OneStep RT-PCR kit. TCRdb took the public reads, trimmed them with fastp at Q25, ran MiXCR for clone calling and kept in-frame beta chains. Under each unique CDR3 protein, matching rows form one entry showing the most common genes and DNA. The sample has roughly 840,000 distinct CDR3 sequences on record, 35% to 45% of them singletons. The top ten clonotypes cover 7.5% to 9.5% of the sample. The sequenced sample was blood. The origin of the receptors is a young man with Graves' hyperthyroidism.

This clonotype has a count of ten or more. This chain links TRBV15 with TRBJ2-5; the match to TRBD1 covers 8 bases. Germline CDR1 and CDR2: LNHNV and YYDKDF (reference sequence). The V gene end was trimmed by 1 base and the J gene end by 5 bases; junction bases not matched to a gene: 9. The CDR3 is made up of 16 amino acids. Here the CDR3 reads CATSRGGQGFGETQYF. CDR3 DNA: TGTGCCACCAGCAGAGGAGGACAGGGTTTCGGGGAGACCCAGTACTTC.

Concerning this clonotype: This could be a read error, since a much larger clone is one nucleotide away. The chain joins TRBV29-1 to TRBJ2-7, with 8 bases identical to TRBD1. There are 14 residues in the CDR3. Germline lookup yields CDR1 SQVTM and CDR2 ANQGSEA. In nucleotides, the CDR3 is TGCAGCGTGCTAGGGACAGGCGTATCCTACAAGCAGTACTTC. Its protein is CSVLGTGVSYKQYF.

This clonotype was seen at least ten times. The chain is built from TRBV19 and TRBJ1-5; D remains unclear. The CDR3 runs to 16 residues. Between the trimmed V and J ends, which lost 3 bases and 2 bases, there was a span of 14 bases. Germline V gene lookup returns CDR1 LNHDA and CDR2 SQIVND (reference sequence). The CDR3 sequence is CASSMPQMGGNQPQHF. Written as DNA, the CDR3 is TGTGCCAGTAGTATGCCCCAGATGGGAGGCAATCAGCCCCAGCATTTT.

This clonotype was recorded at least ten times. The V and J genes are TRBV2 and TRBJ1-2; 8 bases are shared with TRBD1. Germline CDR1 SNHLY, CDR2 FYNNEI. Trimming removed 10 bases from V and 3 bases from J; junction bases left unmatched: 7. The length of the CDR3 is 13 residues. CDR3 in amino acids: CATQDREDYGYTF. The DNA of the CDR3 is TGTGCCACCCAGGACAGGGAGGACTATGGCTACACCTTC.

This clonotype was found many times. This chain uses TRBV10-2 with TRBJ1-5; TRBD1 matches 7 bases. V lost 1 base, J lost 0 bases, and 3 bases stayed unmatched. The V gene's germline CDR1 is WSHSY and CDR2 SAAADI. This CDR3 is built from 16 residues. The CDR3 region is CASSELSGGSNQPQHF. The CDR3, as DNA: TGCGCCAGCAGTGAGTTATCAGGGGGTAGCAATCAGCCCCAGCATTTT.

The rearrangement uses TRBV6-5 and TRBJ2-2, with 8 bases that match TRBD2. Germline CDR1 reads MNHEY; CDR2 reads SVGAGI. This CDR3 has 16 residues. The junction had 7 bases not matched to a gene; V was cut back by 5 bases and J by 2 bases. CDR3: CASSLRTSPNTGELFF. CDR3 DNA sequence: TGTGCCAGCAGTCTCCGGACTAGCCCAAACACCGGGGAGCTGTTTTTT.

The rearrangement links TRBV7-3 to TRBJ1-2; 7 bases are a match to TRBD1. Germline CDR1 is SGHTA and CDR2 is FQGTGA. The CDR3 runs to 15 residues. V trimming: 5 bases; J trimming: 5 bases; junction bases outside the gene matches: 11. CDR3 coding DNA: TGTGCCAGCAGCCAAGCCGACAGGGCTTTTTATGGCTACACCTTC. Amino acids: CASSQADRAFYGYTF.

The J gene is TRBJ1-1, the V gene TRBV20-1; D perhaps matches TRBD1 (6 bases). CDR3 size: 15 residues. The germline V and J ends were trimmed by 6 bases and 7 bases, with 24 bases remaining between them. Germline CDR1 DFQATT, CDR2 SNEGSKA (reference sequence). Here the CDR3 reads CSARNLGHGGSEAFF. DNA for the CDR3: TGCAGTGCCCGCAACCTGGGACATGGAGGGAGTGAAGCTTTCTTT.

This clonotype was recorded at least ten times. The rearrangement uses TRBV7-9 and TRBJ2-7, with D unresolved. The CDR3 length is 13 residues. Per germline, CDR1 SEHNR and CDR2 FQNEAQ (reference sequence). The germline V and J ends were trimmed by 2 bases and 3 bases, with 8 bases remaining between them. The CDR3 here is CASSLREFYEQYF. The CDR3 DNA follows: TGTGCCAGCAGCTTAAGGGAATTCTACGAGCAGTACTTC.

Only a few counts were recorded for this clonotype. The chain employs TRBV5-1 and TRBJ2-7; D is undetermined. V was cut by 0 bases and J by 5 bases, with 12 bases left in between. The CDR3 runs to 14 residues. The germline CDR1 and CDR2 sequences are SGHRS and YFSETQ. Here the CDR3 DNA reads TGCGCCAGCAGCTTGGATCCAACCCGAAACGAGCAGTACTTC. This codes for CASSLDPTRNEQYF.

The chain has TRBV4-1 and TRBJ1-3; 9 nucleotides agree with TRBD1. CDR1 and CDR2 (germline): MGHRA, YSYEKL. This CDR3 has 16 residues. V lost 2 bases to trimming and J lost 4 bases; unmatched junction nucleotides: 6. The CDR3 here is CASSQPTGGAGNTIYF. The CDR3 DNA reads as TGCGCCAGCAGCCAACCGACAGGGGGGGCCGGAAACACCATATATTTT.

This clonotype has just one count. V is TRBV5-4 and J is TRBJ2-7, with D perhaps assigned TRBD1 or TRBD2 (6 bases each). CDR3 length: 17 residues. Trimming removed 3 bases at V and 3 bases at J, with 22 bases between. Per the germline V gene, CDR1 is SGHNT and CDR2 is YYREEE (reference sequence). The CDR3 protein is CASSWAGGGGGGYEQYF. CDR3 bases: TGTGCCAGCAGCTGGGCCGGGGGAGGCGGAGGGGGCTACGAGCAGTACTTC.

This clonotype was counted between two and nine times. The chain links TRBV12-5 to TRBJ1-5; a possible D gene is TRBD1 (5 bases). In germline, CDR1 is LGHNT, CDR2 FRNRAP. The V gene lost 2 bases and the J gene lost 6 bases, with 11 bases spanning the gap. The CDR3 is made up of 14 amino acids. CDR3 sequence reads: CASGLTGGGQPQHF. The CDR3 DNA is TGTGCTAGTGGTTTGACAGGCGGTGGTCAGCCCCAGCATTTT.